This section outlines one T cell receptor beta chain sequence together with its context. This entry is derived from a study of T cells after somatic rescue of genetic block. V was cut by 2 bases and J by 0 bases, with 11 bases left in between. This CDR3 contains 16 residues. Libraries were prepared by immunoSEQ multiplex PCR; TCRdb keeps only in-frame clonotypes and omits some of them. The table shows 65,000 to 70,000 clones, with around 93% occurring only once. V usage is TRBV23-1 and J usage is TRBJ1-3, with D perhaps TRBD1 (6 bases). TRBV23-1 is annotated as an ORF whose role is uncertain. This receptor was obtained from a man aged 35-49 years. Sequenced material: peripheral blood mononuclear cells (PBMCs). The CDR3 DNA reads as TGCGCCAGCAGTCAAGGGGAGGGGGTCTCTGGAAACACCATATATTTT. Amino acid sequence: CASSQGEGVSGNTIYF.